These 10 T cell receptor beta chains came from one sample sequenced in a study of tumor-infiltrating lymphocytes in localized non-small cell lung cancer. Measured with immunoSEQ multiplex PCR; TCRdb has only the in-frame clones, and not every one. The sample yields 21,000 or so clones, over 60% seen once. The sample consisted of lung tumor tissue. Receptor source: a human donor with non-small cell lung cancer.

This clone was found a few times. V is TRBV10-1 and J is TRBJ2-2; TRBD2 might be the D (5 bases). Looked up from germline, CDR1 is WNHNN and CDR2 is SYGVQD (reference sequence). This CDR3 spans 15 amino acids. V was pared by 0 bases and J by 5 bases, with 10 bases between. CDR3 loop: CASSESSGGTGELFF. CDR3 bases: TGCGCCAGCAGTGAGTCGTCAGGAGGTACCGGGGAGCTGTTTTTT.

V gene TRBV5-1 combines with J gene TRBJ2-7; possibly TRBD1 for D (6 bases). Germline loops: CDR1 SGHRS, CDR2 YFSETQ. The CDR3 is 14 amino acids. Deletions cut 4 bases from V and 1 base from J, with 12 bases between. CDR3: CASSLRDNSYEQYF. In nucleotides, the CDR3 is TGCGCCAGCAGCCTCCGGGACAATTCCTACGAGCAGTACTTC.

This chain joins TRBV13 and TRBJ1-5; D unclear. The CDR3 sequence is 14 residues long. V lost 0 bases and J lost 4, with 7 bases in between. In germline, CDR1 is PRHDT, CDR2 FYEKMQ (reference sequence). The CDR3 spells CASSLGYGNQPQHF. As DNA, the CDR3 is TGTGCCAGCAGCTTAGGCTACGGGAATCAGCCCCAGCATTTT.

The count of this clone is one. J is TRBJ2-1 and V is TRBV4-3, with 9 bases identical to TRBD2. Germline V gives CDR1 LGHNA, CDR2 YSLEER. The V segment lost 0 bases and the J segment 4 bases; nucleotides outside the gene matches: 13. This CDR3 is built from 19 residues. CDR3 nucleotide sequence: TGCGCCAGCAGCCAAGAGATCTCTGGCGGGGGGGCAGCTTACAATGAGCAGTTCTTC. Protein sequence: CASSQEISGGGAAYNEQFF.

V is TRBV5-1 and J is TRBJ2-1; 9 bases align to TRBD2. This CDR3 has 17 residues. Trimming removed 0 bases from V and 5 bases from J; junction bases left unmatched: 9. In germline, CDR1 is SGHRS, CDR2 YFSETQ. CDR3 nucleotides: TGCGCCAGCAGCTTGGCCCTTAGCGCGGGAGGGCACAATGAGCAGTTCTTC. Amino acids: CASSLALSAGGHNEQFF.

The chain employs TRBV7-2 and TRBJ2-1; tentatively, D is TRBD2 (6 bases). Between the trimmed V and J ends, which lost 6 bases and 6 bases, there was a span of 18 bases. This CDR3 comprises 15 residues. Germline CDR1 is SGHTA and CDR2 is FQGNSA. In DNA form, the CDR3 reads TGTGCCAGCAGGCCCATGGCCACTAGCAGCAATGAGCAGTTCTTC. Amino acid sequence: CASRPMATSSNEQFF.

This clone came up a few times. This chain links TRBV6-1 with TRBJ2-7, with D possibly being TRBD2 (5 bases). The length of the CDR3 is 15 residues. CDR1 and CDR2 (germline): MNHNS, SASEGT. V shed 6 bases and J shed 1 base, with 16 bases lying between them. Here the CDR3 reads CASSYREESSYEQYF. CDR3 coding DNA: TGTGCCAGCAGCTACCGGGAAGAAAGTTCCTACGAGCAGTACTTC.

V gene TRBV5-1 combines with J gene TRBJ1-1, with D possibly TRBD1 on 5 matching bases. The CDR3 loop spans 15 amino acids. V lost 4 bases and J 1 base, leaving 14 bases between the germline ends. CDR1 and CDR2 (germline): SGHRS, YFSETQ. The CDR3 DNA reads as TGCGCCAGCAGCCCCGGGGGTGGACAGAACACTGAAGCTTTCTTT. Translating gives CASSPGGGQNTEAFF.

The CDR3 region has the DNA TGTGCCAGTAGTATAATCCTAGAAGCCCGGGAGCTGTTTTTT. It codes for CASSIILEARELFF. The chain carries TRBV19 and TRBJ2-2; no reliable D call. The CDR3 has 14 residues. Germline V gene lookup returns CDR1 LNHDA and CDR2 SQIVND (reference sequence). With 2 bases removed from V and 9 bases from J, the gap between germline ends came to 13 bases. The full variable domain, with the rest looked up from reference TRBV19 and TRBJ2-2, is DGGITQSPKYLFRKEGQNVTLSCEQNLNHDAMYWYRQDPGQGLRLIYYSQIVNDFQKGDIAEGYSVSREKKESFPLTVTSAQKNPTAFYLCASSIILEARELFFGEGSRLTVL.

The sample holds a few counts of this clone. This chain joins TRBV7-8 and TRBJ1-2; the D gene is possibly TRBD1 (6 bases). Germline CDR1 is SGHVS and CDR2 is FQNEAQ. V was pared by 2 bases and J by 4 bases, with 14 bases between. The CDR3 loop spans 15 amino acids. CDR3 in DNA: TGTGCCAGCAGCTTACAGGGGAGCCTGGGCTATGGCTACACCTTC. Its translation: CASSLQGSLGYGYTF.